Listed here are 24 T cell receptor beta chains from one sample, sequenced in a study of neurological immune-mediated disorders. TCRdb called the 5' RACE reads again in MiXCR, with one record for every CDR3 protein. The table shows under 35,000 distinct CDR3 sequences, with about an eighth occurring only once. Time point specified: technical triplicate 2. Sequencing was carried out using CD4+ T cells from blood. These TCRs come from a female donor with HTLV-1-associated myelopathy (HAM/TSP).

Ten or more counts support this clonotype. The chain is built from TRBV12-3 or TRBV12-4 and TRBJ2-5; 14 bases line up with TRBD2. This CDR3 contains 15 residues. V gave up 5 bases and J gave up 4 bases; unmatched junction bases: 3. The CDR3 DNA sequence: TGTGCCAGCAGTCTCGGACTAGCGGGAGGAGAGACCCAGTACTTC. Translated: CASSLGLAGGETQYF.

This clonotype was seen ten or more times. This chain connects TRBV7-8 to TRBJ1-3; TRBD1 is a possible D gene (5 bases). There are 14 residues in the CDR3. The germline gives CDR1 SGHVS, CDR2 FQNEAQ. V lost 8 bases and J lost 0, with 11 bases in between. CDR3 in amino acids: CASGASSSGNTIYF. CDR3 in DNA: TGTGCCAGCGGGGCTAGCTCCTCTGGAAACACCATATATTTT.

This clonotype was recorded many times. The CDR3: CSAIERGNDEQYF. The CDR3 DNA reads TGCAGTGCTATTGAGCGGGGGAACGACGAGCAGTACTTC. The genes are TRBV20-1 and TRBJ2-7; 8 bases align to TRBD2. V lost 4 bases to trimming and J lost 5 bases; unmatched junction nucleotides: 7. Looked up from germline, CDR1 is DFQATT and CDR2 is SNEGSKA (reference sequence). The CDR3 is made up of 13 amino acids.

This clonotype was recorded at least ten times. V and J are TRBV7-2 and TRBJ2-3, with D possibly called TRBD1 or TRBD2 (6 bases each). V was pared by 1 base and J by 10 bases, with 15 bases between. The length of the CDR3 is 14 residues. Germline loops: CDR1 SGHTA, CDR2 FQGNSA. The CDR3 sequence is CASSLVGGWDSQYF. The CDR3 DNA follows: TGTGCCAGCAGCTTAGTTGGGGGCTGGGACTCGCAGTATTTT.

As concerns this clonotype: At one boundary the junction diverges from the germline segment, which might be a read error. The chain employs TRBV14 and TRBJ2-3; tentative D call: TRBD1 (6 bases). Germline CDR1 and CDR2: SGHDN and FVKESK. The CDR3 spans 15 residues. Here the CDR3 reads CANSPPGVGTDTQYF. The CDR3 nucleotides are TGTGCCAACAGCCCCCCAGGGGTTGGCACAGATACTCAGTATTTT.

In its sample, this clonotype was seen many times. The gene calls are TRBV14 and TRBJ2-5; 11 nucleotides align to TRBD1. Germline V gene sequence: CDR1 SGHDN, CDR2 FVKESK. The trim removed 5 bases at V and 5 bases at J, leaving 4 bases unmatched. This CDR3 comprises 14 residues. In DNA, the CDR3 is TGTGCCAGCAGCTGGACAGGGGGCGCGGAGACCCAGTACTTC. The encoded protein is CASSWTGGAETQYF.

This clonotype was seen repeatedly, ten times or more. The chain employs TRBV6-5 and TRBJ2-7; D is perhaps TRBD2 (6 bases). Trimming pared 6 bases from V and 2 bases from J, leaving 17 bases between. The CDR3 runs 15 residues. In germline, CDR1 is MNHEY, CDR2 SVGAGI. CDR3 sequence (DNA): TGTGCCAGCAGGGCGCGCGGGACGGGGACCTACGAGCAGTACTTC. Encoded protein: CASRARGTGTYEQYF.

This clonotype was seen ten or more times. The chain couples TRBV20-1 to TRBJ2-2; D is ambiguous. V lost 0 bases, J lost 5 bases, and 7 bases lay in between. Germline values: CDR1 DFQATT, CDR2 SNEGSKA (reference sequence). This CDR3 region has 13 residues. The CDR3 protein is CSARDDATGELFF. CDR3 DNA: TGCAGTGCTAGAGATGATGCTACCGGGGAGCTGTTTTTT.

This clonotype was found many times. This chain joins TRBV18 and TRBJ2-7; D is perhaps TRBD2 (5 bases). The CDR3 runs to 12 residues. V lost 5 bases and J lost 3, with 8 bases in between. Germline V lookup: CDR1 KGHSH, CDR2 LQKENI. The chain's CDR3 is CASSTGLYEQYF. CDR3 bases: TGTGCCAGCTCAACCGGACTCTACGAGCAGTACTTC.

This clonotype was recorded at least ten times. This rearrangement joins TRBV24-1 to TRBJ2-1; 9 bases map to TRBD2. The CDR3 runs to 13 residues. Trimming took 9 bases from V and 5 from J; bases not matched to a gene: 4. Germline V lookup: CDR1 KGHDR, CDR2 SFDVKD. The CDR3 region is CATRAGGDNEQFF. In nucleotides, the CDR3 is TGTGCCACCCGGGCGGGAGGGGACAATGAGCAGTTCTTC.

This clonotype was seen a few times. The V call is TRBV18, the J call TRBJ2-5; D perhaps matches TRBD1 (5 bases). Germline CDR1 is KGHSH and CDR2 is LQKENI. The CDR3 runs 14 residues. Trimming shortened V by 3 bases and J by 4 bases, and 12 bases separated the two germline ends. CDR3 in amino acids: CASSPRQGLETQYF. CDR3 coding DNA: TGTGCCAGCTCACCGCGGCAGGGTCTAGAGACCCAGTACTTC. Full variable domain (remainder filled in from reference TRBV18 and TRBJ2-5): NAGVMQNPRHLVRRRGQEARLRCSPMKGHSHVYWYRQLPEEGLKFMVYLQKENIIDESGMPKERFSAEFPKEGPSILRIQQVVRGDSAAYFCASSPRQGLETQYFGPGTRLLVL.

The sample holds many counts of this clonotype. The CDR3 loop is CASSHGGAVGKETQYF. CDR3 sequence (DNA): TGCGCCAGCAGCCACGGGGGCGCGGTAGGGAAAGAGACCCAGTACTTC. This chain connects TRBV5-1 to TRBJ2-5; either TRBD1 or TRBD2 may fit D (6 bases each). CDR1 and CDR2 (germline): SGHRS, YFSETQ. This CDR3 has 16 residues. V was cut by 4 bases and J by 3 bases, with 19 bases left in between. The full variable domain, completed using reference TRBV5-1 and TRBJ2-5, is KAGVTQTPRYLIKTRGQQVTLSCSPISGHRSVSWYQQTPGQGLQFLFEYFSETQRNKGNFPGRFSGRQFSNSRSEMNVSTLELGDSALYLCASSHGGAVGKETQYFGPGTRLLVL.

Many counts were recorded for this clonotype. The CDR3 DNA reads TGTGCCAGCAGCCAAGGAGGACAGCAAGAGACCCAGTACTTC. Residues: CASSQGGQQETQYF. The chain carries TRBV4-2 and TRBJ2-5, with a weak D call TRBD1 (6 bases). CDR1 and CDR2 from the germline V gene are LGHNA and YNFKEQ. The CDR3 has 14 amino acids. V lost 1 base to trimming and J lost 2 bases, with 8 bases between them.

This clonotype was observed at least ten times. The chain has TRBV6-6 and TRBJ1-6; D is possibly TRBD1 (5 bases). V gave up 6 bases and J gave up 13 bases, with 13 bases separating them. The CDR3 has 12 residues. CDR1 and CDR2 from the germline V gene are MNHNY and SVGAGI (reference sequence). The chain's CDR3 is CASRFDQGPLHF. The CDR3 nucleotides read TGTGCCAGCAGATTTGATCAGGGTCCCCTCCACTTT.

In this sample, this clonotype turned up many times. The chain joins TRBV29-1 to TRBJ2-3; D could derive from TRBD1 or TRBD2 (5 bases each). Trimming removed 7 bases at V and 4 bases at J, with 18 bases between. Germline CDR1 is SQVTM and CDR2 is ANQGSEA. CDR3 length equals 14 residues. The CDR3, as DNA: TGCAGCGCCCGGGGCTTTCTGGGCGCAGATACGCAGTATTTT. This translates into CSARGFLGADTQYF.

Many counts were recorded for this clonotype. The chain couples TRBV5-1 to TRBJ2-3; 12 positions agree with TRBD2. The V and J ends lost 4 bases and 4 bases, in that order; junction bases with no gene match: 7. The germline CDR1 and CDR2 sequences are SGHRS and YFSETQ. The CDR3 runs to 16 residues. The CDR3 here is CASSPRLAGESDTQYF. In DNA, the CDR3 is TGCGCCAGCAGCCCGAGACTAGCGGGAGAATCAGATACGCAGTATTTT.

This clonotype was counted at least ten times. The rearrangement uses TRBV7-9 and TRBJ2-3; no definite D call. This CDR3 has 13 amino acids. The V and J ends lost 5 bases and 3 bases respectively, with 9 bases between them. CDR1 and CDR2 (germline): SEHNR, FQNEAQ (reference sequence). In nucleotides, the CDR3 is TGTGCCAGCAGCGCTCCCGGGACAGATACGCAGTATTTT. Its protein is CASSAPGTDTQYF.

This clonotype was counted many times. The chain recombines TRBV6-5 with TRBJ2-6, with D possibly matching TRBD2 (6 bases). This CDR3 has 14 residues. Germline V gene sequence: CDR1 MNHEY, CDR2 SVGAGI. V lost 9 bases to trimming and J lost 1 base, with 10 bases between them. The CDR3 nucleotides are TGTGCCAGTAACCGGGAGTCTGGGGCCAACGTCCTGACTTTC. Its translation: CASNRESGANVLTF.

This clonotype was detected many times. The J gene is TRBJ2-2, the V gene TRBV5-4, with 8 bases aligning to TRBD1. The CDR3 extends over 15 amino acids. The germline gives CDR1 SGHNT, CDR2 YYREEE (reference sequence). Germline trimming cut 3 bases from V and 0 bases from J; bases unmatched to any gene: 1. The CDR3 sequence is CASSSTGANTGELFF. In DNA, the CDR3 is TGTGCCAGCAGCTCGACAGGGGCGAACACCGGGGAGCTGTTTTTT.

CDR3 sequence reads: CAISEVGDEQYF. For the CDR3, the DNA is TGTGCCATCAGTGAGGTTGGGGACGAGCAGTACTTC. The chain has TRBV10-3 and TRBJ2-7; D uncertain. This CDR3 region has 12 residues. Trimming took off 2 bases at V and 5 bases at J, with 7 bases between the two ends. Germline V CDR1 and CDR2: ENHRY, SYGVKD.

This clonotype was picked up many times. The chain is built from TRBV3-1 and TRBJ2-7, with no clear D. The CDR3 totals 14 residues. Germline V gene data show CDR1 as LGHDT and CDR2 as YNNKEL (reference sequence). V was clipped by 2 bases and J by 4 bases, with 12 bases between them. CDR3 bases: TGTGCCAGCAGCCAAATGATAACCCGGTACGAGCAGTACTTC. It encodes CASSQMITRYEQYF.

This clonotype was recorded at least ten times. The rearrangement uses TRBV7-2 and TRBJ2-1; D might be TRBD2 (6 bases). Germline loops: CDR1 SGHTA, CDR2 FQGNSA. The V end lost 5 bases, the J end lost 8 bases, and 22 bases lay between the germline ends. This CDR3 contains 16 residues. CDR3 sequence reads: CASSLGSGTPLHEQFF. The CDR3 bases are TGTGCCAGCAGCCTCGGATCAGGGACTCCCTTACATGAGCAGTTCTTC.

This clonotype was counted ten times or more. V gene TRBV20-1 combines with J gene TRBJ2-5; D tentatively fits TRBD1 or TRBD2 (5 bases each). The ends were cut back, 1 base at V and 3 bases at J, with 9 bases in the middle. This CDR3 has 13 residues. Germline V lookup: CDR1 DFQATT, CDR2 SNEGSKA (reference sequence). The CDR3 reads CSARVGVKETQYF. The CDR3 DNA reads TGCAGTGCTAGAGTGGGGGTAAAAGAGACCCAGTACTTC.

This clonotype was counted many times. The chain recombines TRBV6-1 with TRBJ2-1; the D is unclear. Trimming pared 0 bases from V and 7 bases from J, leaving 4 bases between. Germline loops: CDR1 MNHNS, CDR2 SASEGT. CDR3 length equals 12 residues. CDR3 sequence reads: CASSEAGNEQFF. In DNA, the CDR3 is TGTGCCAGCAGTGAAGCCGGGAATGAGCAGTTCTTC.